This TCR beta chain was documented in a study of cytomegalovirus exposure and HLA in healthy donors. From germline, CDR1 is MNHEY and CDR2 SMNVEV (reference sequence). The V and J ends lost 6 bases and 6 bases, in that order; junction bases with no gene match: 8. The CDR3 is made up of 14 amino acids. Findings of the study overall: In a later analysis, TCR beta V- and J-gene trimming was associated with a missense DCLRE1C variant.

Researchers ran the PCR with 60 Vbeta and 13 Jbeta primers. TCRdb's table, derived via immunoSEQ multiplex PCR, lists solely in-frame clones and lacks some. The top ten hold about 2.1% of the sample, which has fewer than 200,000 clones, 65% to 80% seen once. In the case of this clone: The antigen remains undetermined.

This clonotype originated in a female donor in good health and CMV-seronegative. The source material was PBMCs. This chain connects TRBV27 to TRBJ1-2, with 9 bases lining up with TRBD1. As DNA, the CDR3 is TGTGCCAGCAGCCTCACAGGGGGCGCTGATGGCTACACCTTC. Translated, it gives CASSLTGGADGYTF.